Listed here are 24 T cell receptor beta chains from one sample, sequenced in a study of identical twins. TCRdb itself ran the 5' RACE reads through MiXCR, one entry per CDR3 protein. The data show more than 400,000 distinct CDR3 sequences, 13% to 15% seen once. The same sample was also studied in work on yellow fever vaccine responses in identical twins.

Sequenced: CD4+ T cells sorted from blood. Receptor source: a woman aged 18 to 35 in good health.

This sequence joins TRBV29-1 and TRBJ1-2; D not certain. The V end was cut by 0 bases, the J end by 5 bases, with 16 bases between. CDR3 length: 15 amino acids. Per germline, CDR1 SQVTM and CDR2 ANQGSEA. CDR3: CSVEDLVVVRYGYTF. The DNA of the CDR3 is TGCAGCGTTGAAGATCTAGTTGTGGTTCGGTATGGCTACACCTTC. Complete variable domain (other parts from reference TRBV29-1 and TRBJ1-2): SAVISQKPSRDICQRGTSLTIQCQVDSQVTMMFWYRQQPGQSLTLIATANQGSEATYESGFVIDKFPISRPNLTFSTLTVSNMSPEDSSIYLCSVEDLVVVRYGYTFGSGTRLTVV.

This clonotype was detected a few times. J is TRBJ1-2 and V is TRBV7-9; D ambiguous. This CDR3 is built from 12 residues. In germline, CDR1 is SEHNR, CDR2 FQNEAQ (reference sequence). Trimming removed 4 bases at V and 5 bases at J, with 8 bases between. The CDR3 loop is CASSSVEYGYTF. The CDR3 DNA is TGTGCCAGCAGCTCAGTCGAATATGGCTACACCTTC.

The V call is TRBV6-1, the J call TRBJ2-1; 10 positions agree with TRBD2. J lost 1 base, V lost 6 bases, and 9 bases had no gene match. CDR3 size: 17 residues. Germline V gene lookup returns CDR1 MNHNS and CDR2 SASEGT. The CDR3 DNA sequence: TGTGCCAGCAGACGTCCACCAGCGGGAGGGTCCTACAATGAGCAGTTCTTC. It specifies CASRRPPAGGSYNEQFF.

This clonotype was seen repeatedly, ten times or more. The chain joins TRBV10-3 to TRBJ1-1; D may be TRBD1 (6 bases). Trimming shortened V by 10 bases and J by 5 bases, and 17 bases separated the two germline ends. CDR1 and CDR2 from the germline V gene are ENHRY and SYGVKD. This CDR3 has 13 residues. Here the CDR3 DNA reads TGTGCCACGGGGGCAGGGCTGAGGACTGAAGCTTTCTTT. Its translation is CATGAGLRTEAFF.

This clonotype was found many times. The chain employs TRBV20-1 and TRBJ2-3; TRBD1 might be the D (6 bases). CDR1 and CDR2 (germline): DFQATT, SNEGSKA (reference sequence). The CDR3 sequence is 13 residues long. V lost 6 bases, J lost 4 bases, and 14 bases lay in between. This chain's CDR3 is CSARGGRPDTQYF. The CDR3 DNA sequence: TGCAGTGCCCGAGGGGGAAGACCAGATACGCAGTATTTT.

V and J are TRBV20-1 and TRBJ1-6; 10 bases align to TRBD1. Per the germline V gene, CDR1 is DFQATT and CDR2 is SNEGSKA (reference sequence). The CDR3 is 15 amino acids. With 3 bases clipped from V and 7 bases from J, the junction kept 6 bases outside the gene matches. The CDR3 reads CSARSRDRGNSPLHF. The CDR3 DNA reads TGCAGTGCTAGGTCCCGGGACAGGGGCAATTCACCCCTCCACTTT.

This clonotype was recorded many times. The rearrangement joins TRBV20-1 to TRBJ2-2; TRBD1 matches at 7 bases. There are 14 residues in the CDR3. V lost 4 bases, J lost 0 bases, and 2 bases stayed unmatched. The V gene's germline CDR1 is DFQATT and CDR2 SNEGSKA (reference sequence). CDR3 DNA sequence: TGCAGTGCTACCGGGACAGCGAACACCGGGGAGCTGTTTTTT. This codes for CSATGTANTGELFF.

The J gene is TRBJ1-6, the V gene TRBV7-9; TRBD1 matches at 10 bases. Trimming cost V 5 bases and J 8 bases; bases outside gene matches: 6. CDR3 size: 15 residues. Germline V CDR1 and CDR2: SEHNR, FQNEAQ (reference sequence). This chain's CDR3 is CASSRKGTGDSPLHF. The CDR3 DNA reads as TGTGCCAGCAGCCGTAAGGGGACAGGGGATTCACCCCTCCACTTT.

The rearrangement joins TRBV27 to TRBJ1-4; TRBD1 might be the D (6 bases). There are 16 residues in the CDR3. V gave up 6 bases and J gave up 0 bases, with 14 bases separating them. Germline CDR1 is MNHEY and CDR2 is SMNVEV (reference sequence). CDR3 DNA sequence: TGTGCCAGCAGACGGACAGCCCTCACAACTAATGAAAAACTGTTTTTT. This translates into CASRRTALTTNEKLFF.

This clonotype was seen more than once but under ten times. The chain joins TRBV5-1 to TRBJ2-1; either TRBD1 or TRBD2 may supply D (5 bases each). V shed 4 bases and J shed 4 bases, with 15 bases lying between them. Germline CDR1 SGHRS, CDR2 YFSETQ. The CDR3 has 15 amino acids. As DNA, the CDR3 is TGCGCCAGCAGCATGAATACCGGGGCTTACAATGAGCAGTTCTTC. This translates into CASSMNTGAYNEQFF.

This chain joins TRBV4-1 and TRBJ2-1, with no clear D. Trimming cost V 1 base and J 5 bases, with 15 bases left between them. The CDR3 has 16 amino acids. Germline V gene sequence: CDR1 MGHRA, CDR2 YSYEKL. CDR3 sequence (DNA): TGCGCCAGCAGCCAAGGCGGTAGTGTCAGGAACAATGAGCAGTTCTTC. Translated: CASSQGGSVRNNEQFF.

This clonotype has ten or more counts. The chain uses TRBV10-2 and TRBJ2-7, with D possibly TRBD1 on 5 matching bases. There are 12 residues in the CDR3. V lost 4 bases, J lost 1 base, and 5 bases lay in between. Germline CDR1 and CDR2: WSHSY and SAAADI. CDR3 loop: CASSGQSYEQYF. The CDR3 DNA is TGCGCCAGCAGTGGACAGTCCTACGAGCAGTACTTC.

CDR3 coding DNA: TGTGCCAGCACGTGGGTAGACAATGAGCAGTTCTTC. It translates to CASTWVDNEQFF. J is TRBJ2-1 and V is TRBV11-2; D is unresolved. The CDR3 is made up of 12 amino acids. Germline V CDR1 and CDR2: SGHAT, FQNNGV. The V gene lost 7 bases and the J gene lost 5 bases, with 9 bases spanning the gap. Full variable domain (missing parts from reference TRBV11-2 and TRBJ2-1): EAGVAQSPRYKIIEKRQSVAFWCNPISGHATLYWYQQILGQGPKLLIQFQNNGVVDDSQLPKDRFSAERLKGVDSTLKIQPAKLEDSAVYLCASTWVDNEQFFGPGTRLTVL.

The gene calls are TRBV12-3 or TRBV12-4 and TRBJ1-2; maybe TRBD1 (6 bases). The CDR3 totals 14 residues. V was trimmed by 6 bases and J by 4 bases, leaving 15 bases between them. CDR3 sequence: CASSLLGRGYGYTF. The CDR3 region has the DNA TGTGCCAGCAGCTTGCTAGGCAGGGGCTATGGCTACACCTTC.

This clonotype has a handful of counts. The gene calls are TRBV2 and TRBJ2-1, with 7 bases identical to TRBD1. This CDR3 is 13 amino acids long. V shed 5 bases and J 4 bases; nucleotides not matched to a gene: 2. The germline gives CDR1 SNHLY, CDR2 FYNNEI. Written as DNA, the CDR3 is TGTGCCAGCAGTACGGACAGGTACAATGAGCAGTTCTTC. This encodes CASSTDRYNEQFF. Full variable domain (outside the CDR3, taken from reference TRBV2 and TRBJ2-1): EPEVTQTPSHQVTQMGQEVILRCVPISNHLYFYWYRQILGQKVEFLVSFYNNEISEKSEIFDDQFSVERPDGSNFTLKIRSTKLEDSAMYFCASSTDRYNEQFFGPGTRLTVL.

This clonotype occurred a few times. This chain uses TRBV5-1 with TRBJ2-5; 10 nucleotides align to TRBD1. The CDR3 consists of 16 residues. Per germline, CDR1 SGHRS and CDR2 YFSETQ. The junction had 11 bases not matched to a gene; V was cut back by 4 bases and J by 5 bases. The CDR3 spells CASSMTTGGFSETQYF. The CDR3 DNA is TGCGCCAGCAGCATGACGACAGGGGGCTTTTCGGAGACCCAGTACTTC.

The rearrangement joins TRBV21-1 to TRBJ2-7. TRBV21-1 is listed as a pseudogene. The CDR3 is made up of 16 amino acids. CDR3: CASSKGSPFNPYEQYF. DNA of the CDR3: TGTGCCAGCAGCAAAGGATCGCCTTTTAACCCCTACGAGCAGTACTTC.

In this sample, this clonotype turned up a few times. A much larger clone lies one base from this, so it may be a read error. The V gene is TRBV15, the J gene TRBJ2-3; D uncertain. Germline CDR1 LNHNV, CDR2 YYDKDF (reference sequence). The CDR3 consists of 16 residues. The V and J ends lost 1 base and 1 base respectively, with 12 bases between them. CDR3 nucleotides: TGTGCCACCAGCAGAGGATATACCCCCGGCACAGATACGCAGTATTTT. Translation: CATSRGYTPGTDTQYF.

This sequence joins TRBV12-3 or TRBV12-4 and TRBJ1-5; D gene ambiguous. The CDR3 loop spans 17 amino acids. Trimming took off 6 bases at V and 3 bases at J, with 21 bases between the two ends. Written as DNA, the CDR3 is TGTGCCAGCAGCCCCCCGCGACACGAAGGTTTCAATCAGCCCCAGCATTTT. Protein: CASSPPRHEGFNQPQHF.

V is TRBV18 and J is TRBJ1-1; no clear D. The V gene lost 0 bases and the J gene lost 0 bases, with 5 bases spanning the gap. CDR1 is KGHSH and CDR2 is LQKENI in the germline V gene. The CDR3 sequence is 14 residues long. Here the CDR3 reads CASSPPMLNTEAFF. The CDR3 DNA reads TGTGCCAGCTCACCACCAATGCTGAACACTGAAGCTTTCTTT.

This clonotype was seen a few times. The V and J genes are TRBV18 and TRBJ1-1; 8 nucleotides line up with TRBD1. Germline lookup yields CDR1 KGHSH and CDR2 LQKENI. The CDR3 loop spans 13 amino acids. V lost 5 bases to trimming and J lost 9 bases; unmatched junction nucleotides: 8. CDR3 in DNA: TGTGCCAGCTCATCGGGAGACAGGGGTAAAGCTTTCTTT. Translation gives CASSSGDRGKAFF.

The J gene is TRBJ2-1, the V gene TRBV12-3 or TRBV12-4, with TRBD2 identical over 9 bases. This CDR3 contains 18 residues. V shed 5 bases and J 1 base; nucleotides not matched to a gene: 12. The CDR3 nucleotides are TGTGCCAGCAGTCCCCCGGTCGCGGGGGGGTTTTCCTACAATGAGCAGTTCTTC. This translates into CASSPPVAGGFSYNEQFF.

This rearrangement joins TRBV5-1 to TRBJ2-1; unclear D gene. This CDR3 contains 14 residues. The V and J ends lost 6 bases and 0 bases respectively, with 10 bases between them. CDR1 is SGHRS and CDR2 is YFSETQ in the germline V gene. CDR3 protein: CASNPASSYNEQFF. DNA for the CDR3: TGCGCCAGCAACCCGGCGAGCTCCTACAATGAGCAGTTCTTC.

The chain is built from TRBV5-5 and TRBJ1-5; tentatively, D is TRBD1 (5 bases). CDR3 size: 14 residues. V lost 2 bases and J lost 6, with 12 bases in between. CDR1 is SGHKS, CDR2 YYEKEE, per germline (reference sequence). Written as DNA, the CDR3 is TGTGCCAGCAGCTTTCTGGGCGGGGGTCAGCCCCAGCATTTT. This codes for CASSFLGGGQPQHF.